The sequence of this T cell receptor beta chain was determined in a study of blood T cell repertoires in COVID-19. This clone was detected a few times. In the source study's methods: From reference gene primer amplification, estimates of nucleated cell counts were derived. TCRdb keeps only in-frame clones here, not all; method: immunoSEQ multiplex PCR. Clonal size and the V and J genes are those of that table, whereas D and trimming came from the DNA. The repertoire holds about 250,000 clones, about four fifths seen once, with 4% to 5.5% in the top ten. Germline assignment: CDR1 SGHVS and CDR2 FQNEAQ. This CDR3 is built from 15 residues. The V segment lost 0 bases and the J segment 3 bases; nucleotides outside the gene matches: 3.

V is TRBV7-8 and J is TRBJ2-3, with TRBD2 matching over 7 bases. The sequenced sample consisted of peripheral blood. The sequence came from a man aged 50 to 59 with active or convalescent COVID-19. CDR3 in amino acids: CASSLASGATDTQYF. In DNA form, the CDR3 reads TGTGCCAGCAGCTTAGCAAGCGGGGCTACAGATACGCAGTATTTT.